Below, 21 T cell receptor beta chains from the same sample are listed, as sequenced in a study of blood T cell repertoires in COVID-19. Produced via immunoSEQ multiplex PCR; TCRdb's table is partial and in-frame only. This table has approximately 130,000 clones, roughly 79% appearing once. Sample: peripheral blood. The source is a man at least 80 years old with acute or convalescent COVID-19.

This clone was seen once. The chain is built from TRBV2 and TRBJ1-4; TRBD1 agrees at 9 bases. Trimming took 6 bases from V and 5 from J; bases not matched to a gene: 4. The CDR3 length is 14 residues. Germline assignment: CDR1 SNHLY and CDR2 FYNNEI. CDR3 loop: CASRAGTGNEKLFF. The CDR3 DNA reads TGTGCCAGCAGGGCCGGGACAGGGAATGAAAAACTGTTTTTT.

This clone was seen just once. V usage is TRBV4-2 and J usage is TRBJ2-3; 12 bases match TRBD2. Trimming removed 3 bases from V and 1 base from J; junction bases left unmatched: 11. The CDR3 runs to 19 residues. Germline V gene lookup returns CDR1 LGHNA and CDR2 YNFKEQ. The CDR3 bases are TGTGCCAGCAGCCAGGAGACTAGCGGGGGACACGACGGCACAGATACGCAGTATTTT. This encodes CASSQETSGGHDGTDTQYF.

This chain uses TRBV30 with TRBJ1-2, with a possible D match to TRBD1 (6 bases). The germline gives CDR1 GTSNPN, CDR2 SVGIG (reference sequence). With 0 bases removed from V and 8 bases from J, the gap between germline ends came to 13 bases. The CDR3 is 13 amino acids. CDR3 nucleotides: TGTGCCTGGAGTGTAGGCAGGGGAAGGGGCTACACCTTC. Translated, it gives CAWSVGRGRGYTF.

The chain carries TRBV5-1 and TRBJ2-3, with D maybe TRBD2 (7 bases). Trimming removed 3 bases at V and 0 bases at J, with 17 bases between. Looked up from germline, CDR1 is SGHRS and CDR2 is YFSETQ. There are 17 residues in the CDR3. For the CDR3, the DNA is TGCGCCAGCAGCTACTCCCCCGGGGGGCCTAGCACAGATACGCAGTATTTT. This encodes CASSYSPGGPSTDTQYF.

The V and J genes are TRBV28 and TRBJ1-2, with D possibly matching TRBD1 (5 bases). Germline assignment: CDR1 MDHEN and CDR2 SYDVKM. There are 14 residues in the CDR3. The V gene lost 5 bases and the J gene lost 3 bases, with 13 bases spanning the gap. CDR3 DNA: TGTGCCAGCAGTCCCGGGGGGATTGACTATGGCTACACCTTC. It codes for CASSPGGIDYGYTF.

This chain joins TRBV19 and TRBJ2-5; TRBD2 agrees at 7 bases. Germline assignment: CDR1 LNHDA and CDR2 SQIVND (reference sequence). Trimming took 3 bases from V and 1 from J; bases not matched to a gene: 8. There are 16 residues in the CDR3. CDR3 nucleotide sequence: TGTGCCAGTAGTATGCGAGGAGCGGGGACCCAAGAGACCCAGTACTTC. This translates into CASSMRGAGTQETQYF.

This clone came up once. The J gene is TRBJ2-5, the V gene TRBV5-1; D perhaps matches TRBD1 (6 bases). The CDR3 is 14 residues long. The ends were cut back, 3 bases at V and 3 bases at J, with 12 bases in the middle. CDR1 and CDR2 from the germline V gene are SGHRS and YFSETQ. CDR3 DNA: TGCGCCAGCAGCTCCGGGACACTCGAAGAGACCCAGTACTTC. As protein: CASSSGTLEETQYF.

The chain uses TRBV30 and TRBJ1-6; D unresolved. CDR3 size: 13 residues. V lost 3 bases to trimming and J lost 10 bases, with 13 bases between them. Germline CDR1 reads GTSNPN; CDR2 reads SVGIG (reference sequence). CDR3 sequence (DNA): TGTGCCTGGAGCCTCCGGGATGGCTCACCCCTCCACTTT. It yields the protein CAWSLRDGSPLHF.

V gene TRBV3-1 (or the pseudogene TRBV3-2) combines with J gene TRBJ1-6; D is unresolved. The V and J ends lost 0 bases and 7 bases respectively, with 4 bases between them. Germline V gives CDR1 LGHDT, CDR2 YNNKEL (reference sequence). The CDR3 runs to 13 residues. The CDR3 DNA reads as TGTGCCAGCAGCCAAGATCGGAATTCACCCCTCCACTTT. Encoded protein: CASSQDRNSPLHF.

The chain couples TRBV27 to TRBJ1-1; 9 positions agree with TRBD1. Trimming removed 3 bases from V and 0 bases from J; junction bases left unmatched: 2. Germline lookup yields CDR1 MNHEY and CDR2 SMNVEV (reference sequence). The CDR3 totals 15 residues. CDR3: CASSLTGGVNTEAFF. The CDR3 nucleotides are TGTGCCAGCAGTTTGACAGGGGGAGTGAACACTGAAGCTTTCTTT.

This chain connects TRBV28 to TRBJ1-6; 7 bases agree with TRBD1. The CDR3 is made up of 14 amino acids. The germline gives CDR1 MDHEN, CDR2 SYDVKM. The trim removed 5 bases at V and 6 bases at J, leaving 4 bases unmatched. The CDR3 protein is CASSHRGRNSPLHF. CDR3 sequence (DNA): TGTGCCAGCAGTCACAGGGGTCGTAATTCACCCCTCCACTTT.

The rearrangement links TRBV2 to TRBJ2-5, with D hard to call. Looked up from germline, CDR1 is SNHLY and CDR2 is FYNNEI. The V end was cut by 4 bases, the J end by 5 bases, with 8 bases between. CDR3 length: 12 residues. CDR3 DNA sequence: TGTGCCAGCAGTGTGGTCGGGGAGACCCAGTACTTC. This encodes CASSVVGETQYF.

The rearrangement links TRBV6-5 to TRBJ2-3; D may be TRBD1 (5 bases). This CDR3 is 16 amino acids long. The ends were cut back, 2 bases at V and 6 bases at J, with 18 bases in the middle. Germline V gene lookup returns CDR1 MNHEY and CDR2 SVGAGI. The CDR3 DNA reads TGTGCCAGCAGTTACCTAAGACAGACCGGATCCGATACGCAGTATTTT. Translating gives CASSYLRQTGSDTQYF.

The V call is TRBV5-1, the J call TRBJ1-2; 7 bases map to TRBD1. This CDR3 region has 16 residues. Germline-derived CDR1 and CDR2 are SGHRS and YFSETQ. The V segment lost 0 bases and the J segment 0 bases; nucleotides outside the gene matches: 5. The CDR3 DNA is TGCGCCAGCAGCTTGGGGGGACAGCCTGCTAACTATGGCTACACCTTC. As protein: CASSLGGQPANYGYTF.

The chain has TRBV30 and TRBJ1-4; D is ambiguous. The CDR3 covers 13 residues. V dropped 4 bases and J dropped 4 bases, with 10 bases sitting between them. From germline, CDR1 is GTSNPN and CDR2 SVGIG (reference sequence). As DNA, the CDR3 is TGTGCCTGGACCCGAGGGCTTAATGAAAAACTGTTTTTT. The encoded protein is CAWTRGLNEKLFF.

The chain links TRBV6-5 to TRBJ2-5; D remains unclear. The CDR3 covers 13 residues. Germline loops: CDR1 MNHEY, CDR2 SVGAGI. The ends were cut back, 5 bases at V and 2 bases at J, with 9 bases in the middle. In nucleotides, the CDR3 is TGTGCCAGCAGTCCCACCACTCAAGAGACCCAGTACTTC. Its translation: CASSPTTQETQYF.

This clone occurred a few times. The CDR3 sequence: CASSPGTSPNEQYF. The CDR3 coding sequence is TGTGCCAGCAGCCCCGGGACTAGCCCCAACGAGCAGTACTTC. The gene calls are TRBV7-2 and TRBJ2-7; 9 bases agree with TRBD2. Trimming at V came to 5 bases and at J to 5 bases, leaving 7 bases not matched to a gene. CDR1 is SGHTA, CDR2 FQGNSA, per germline. The CDR3 is made up of 14 amino acids.

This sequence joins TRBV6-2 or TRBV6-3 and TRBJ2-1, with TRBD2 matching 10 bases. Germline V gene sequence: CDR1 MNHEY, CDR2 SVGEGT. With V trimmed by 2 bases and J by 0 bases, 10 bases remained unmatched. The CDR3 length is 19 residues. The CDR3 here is CASSYEERGGSSSYNEQFF. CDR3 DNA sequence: TGTGCCAGCAGTTACGAGGAGCGGGGGGGGTCCAGCTCCTACAATGAGCAGTTCTTC.

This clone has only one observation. CDR3 region: CASSEWSGVTGAFF. CDR3 bases: TGTGCCAGCAGTGAATGGAGTGGGGTGACAGGAGCTTTCTTT. The rearrangement links TRBV6-1 to TRBJ1-1; D possibly corresponds to TRBD1 (6 bases). This CDR3 has 14 amino acids. Per the germline V gene, CDR1 is MNHNS and CDR2 is SASEGT. Trimming took off 2 bases at V and 10 bases at J, with 17 bases between the two ends.

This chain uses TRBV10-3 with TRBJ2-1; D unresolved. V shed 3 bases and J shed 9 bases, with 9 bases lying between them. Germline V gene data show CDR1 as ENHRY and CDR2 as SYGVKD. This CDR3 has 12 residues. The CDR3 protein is CAISDQVPEQFF. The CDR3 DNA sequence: TGTGCCATCAGTGACCAGGTTCCTGAGCAGTTCTTC.

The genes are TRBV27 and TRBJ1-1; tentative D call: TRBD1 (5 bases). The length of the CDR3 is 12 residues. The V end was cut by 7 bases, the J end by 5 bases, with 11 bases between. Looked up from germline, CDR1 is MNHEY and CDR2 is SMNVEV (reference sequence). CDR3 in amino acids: CASTTGGTEAFF. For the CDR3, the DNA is TGTGCCAGCACCACCGGGGGGACTGAAGCTTTCTTT.